One T cell receptor beta chain is described in this entry. Its antigen remains unidentified. Measured with immunoSEQ multiplex PCR; TCRdb has only the in-frame clones, and not every one. The data hold 75,000 to 100,000 clones, with 85% to 90% observed a single time. The data stem from a study of T cell responses to AZD1222 COVID-19 vaccine. This CDR3 is built from 14 residues. The V gene end was trimmed by 3 bases and the J gene end by 5 bases; junction bases not matched to a gene: 3. Per the germline V gene, CDR1 is LNHDA and CDR2 is SQIVND (reference sequence). Study conclusions and caveats: Vaccine-related CD4 TCRs covered spike, predominating at 160-218 and 743-854. Sampling captured repertoires only after the peak T cell response. Clonal diversity may have been underestimated, and the donors were mostly white British, with more females than males.

The chain carries TRBV19 and TRBJ1-5; 8 bases map to TRBD1. This TCR was sampled from an adult in good health. Here the sequenced sample was peripheral blood, taken on day 0 of AZD1222 vaccination. The CDR3 bases are TGTGCCAGTAGTATGGGACAGGTTTATCAGCCCCAGCATTTT. Encoded protein: CASSMGQVYQPQHF.